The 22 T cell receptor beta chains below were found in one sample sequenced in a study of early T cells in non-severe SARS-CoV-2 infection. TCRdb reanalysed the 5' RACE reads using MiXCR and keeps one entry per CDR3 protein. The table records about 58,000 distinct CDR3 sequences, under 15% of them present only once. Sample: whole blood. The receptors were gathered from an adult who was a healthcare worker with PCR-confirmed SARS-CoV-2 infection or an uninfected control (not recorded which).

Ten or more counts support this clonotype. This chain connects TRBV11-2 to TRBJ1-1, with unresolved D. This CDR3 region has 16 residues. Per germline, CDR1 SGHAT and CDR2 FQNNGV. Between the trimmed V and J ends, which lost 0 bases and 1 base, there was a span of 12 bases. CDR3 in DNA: TGTGCCAGCAGCTTAGAATGGGGAAGGTCGAACACTGAAGCTTTCTTT. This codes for CASSLEWGRSNTEAFF.

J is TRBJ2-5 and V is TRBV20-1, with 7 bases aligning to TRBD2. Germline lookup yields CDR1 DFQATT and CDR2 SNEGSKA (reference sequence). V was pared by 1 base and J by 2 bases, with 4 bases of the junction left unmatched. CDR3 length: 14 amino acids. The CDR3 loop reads CSARVASGQETQYF. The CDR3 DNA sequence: TGCAGTGCTAGAGTGGCTAGCGGACAAGAGACCCAGTACTTC.

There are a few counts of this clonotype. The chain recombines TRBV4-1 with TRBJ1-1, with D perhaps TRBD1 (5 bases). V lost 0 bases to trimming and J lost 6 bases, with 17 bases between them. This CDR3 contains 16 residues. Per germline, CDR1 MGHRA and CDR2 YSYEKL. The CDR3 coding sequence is TGCGCCAGCAGCCAAGATGCAGACAGCATGGGGCCTGAAGCTTTCTTT. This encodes CASSQDADSMGPEAFF.

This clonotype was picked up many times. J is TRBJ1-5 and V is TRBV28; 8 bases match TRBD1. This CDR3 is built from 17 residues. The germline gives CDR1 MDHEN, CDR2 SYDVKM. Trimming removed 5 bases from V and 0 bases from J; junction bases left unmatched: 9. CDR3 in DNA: TGTGCCAGCAGTATGGGACAGGTTCCATATAGCAATCAGCCCCAGCATTTT. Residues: CASSMGQVPYSNQPQHF.

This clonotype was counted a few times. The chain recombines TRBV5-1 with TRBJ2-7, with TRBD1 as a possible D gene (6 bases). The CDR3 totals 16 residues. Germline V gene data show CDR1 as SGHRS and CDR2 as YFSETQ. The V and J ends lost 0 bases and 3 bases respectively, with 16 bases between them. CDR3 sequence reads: CASSLASGRGFYEQYF. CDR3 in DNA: TGCGCCAGCAGCTTGGCCTCAGGCAGGGGCTTCTACGAGCAGTACTTC. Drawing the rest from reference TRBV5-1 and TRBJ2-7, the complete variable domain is KAGVTQTPRYLIKTRGQQVTLSCSPISGHRSVSWYQQTPGQGLQFLFEYFSETQRNKGNFPGRFSGRQFSNSRSEMNVSTLELGDSALYLCASSLASGRGFYEQYFGPGTRLTVT.

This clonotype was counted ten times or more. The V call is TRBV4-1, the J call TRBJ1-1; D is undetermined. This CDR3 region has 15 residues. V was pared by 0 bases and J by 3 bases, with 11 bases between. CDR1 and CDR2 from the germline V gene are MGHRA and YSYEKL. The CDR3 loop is CASSQDTGEDTEAFF. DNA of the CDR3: TGCGCCAGCAGCCAAGATACGGGCGAGGACACTGAAGCTTTCTTT.

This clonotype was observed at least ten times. Written as DNA, the CDR3 is TGCAGCGTCCGTGACAGGGGGCGAAATGAAAAACTGTTTTTT. Its translation: CSVRDRGRNEKLFF. V gene TRBV29-1 combines with J gene TRBJ1-4, with 10 bases that match TRBD1. V lost 6 bases to trimming and J lost 5 bases; unmatched junction nucleotides: 6. The CDR3 length is 14 residues. Per germline, CDR1 SQVTM and CDR2 ANQGSEA.

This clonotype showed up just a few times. The CDR3 nucleotides read TGTGCCAGCAGTTACTCGAGGAGCCGGGACAGCGCTGTACGAGAGACCCAGTACTTC. Amino acids: CASSYSRSRDSAVRETQYF. The V gene is TRBV6-2 or TRBV6-3, the J gene TRBJ2-5, with 7 nucleotides matching TRBD1. The germline CDR1 and CDR2 sequences are MNHEY and SVGEGT. The length of the CDR3 is 19 residues. The V and J ends lost 0 bases and 4 bases, in that order; junction bases with no gene match: 17.

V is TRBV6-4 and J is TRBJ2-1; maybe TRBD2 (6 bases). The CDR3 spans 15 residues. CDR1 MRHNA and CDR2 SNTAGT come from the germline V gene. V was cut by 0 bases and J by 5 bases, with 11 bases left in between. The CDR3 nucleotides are TGTGCCAGCAGTGACTCAGGGGACTTAAACAATGAGCAGTTCTTC. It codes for CASSDSGDLNNEQFF.

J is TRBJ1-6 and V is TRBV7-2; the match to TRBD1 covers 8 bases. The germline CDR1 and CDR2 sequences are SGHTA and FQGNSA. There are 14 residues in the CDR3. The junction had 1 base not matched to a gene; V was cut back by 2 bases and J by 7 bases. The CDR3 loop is CASSLRDRNSPLHF. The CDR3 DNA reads TGTGCCAGCAGCTTAAGGGACAGGAATTCACCCCTCCACTTT.

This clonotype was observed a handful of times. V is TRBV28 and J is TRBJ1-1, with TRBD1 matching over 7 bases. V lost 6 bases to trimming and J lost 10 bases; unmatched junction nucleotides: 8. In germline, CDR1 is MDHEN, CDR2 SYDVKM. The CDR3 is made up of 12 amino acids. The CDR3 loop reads CASSLRQGRAFF. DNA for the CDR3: TGTGCCAGCAGCCTCAGACAGGGTAGAGCTTTCTTT.

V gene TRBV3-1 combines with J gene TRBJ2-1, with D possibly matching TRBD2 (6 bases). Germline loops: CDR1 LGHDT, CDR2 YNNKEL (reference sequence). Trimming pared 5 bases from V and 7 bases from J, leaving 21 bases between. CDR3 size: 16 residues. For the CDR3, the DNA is TGTGCCAGCAGCGATCAATCCTTTAGTAGCGGTAATGAGCAGTTCTTC. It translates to CASSDQSFSSGNEQFF.

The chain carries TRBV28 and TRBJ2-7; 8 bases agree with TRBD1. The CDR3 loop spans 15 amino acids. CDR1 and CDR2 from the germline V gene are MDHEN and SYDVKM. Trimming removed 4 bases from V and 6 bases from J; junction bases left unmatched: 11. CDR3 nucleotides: TGTGCCAGCAGTTCTGCAGGGGGCAGATCGCGCGAGCAGTACTTC. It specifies CASSSAGGRSREQYF.

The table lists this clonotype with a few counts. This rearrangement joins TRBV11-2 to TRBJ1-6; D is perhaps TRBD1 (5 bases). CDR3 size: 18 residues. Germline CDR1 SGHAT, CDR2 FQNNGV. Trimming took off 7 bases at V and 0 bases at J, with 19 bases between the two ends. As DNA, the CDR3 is TGTGCCAGCACCCTTCCCGACAGCCCTCACTCCTATAATTCACCCCTCCACTTT. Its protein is CASTLPDSPHSYNSPLHF.

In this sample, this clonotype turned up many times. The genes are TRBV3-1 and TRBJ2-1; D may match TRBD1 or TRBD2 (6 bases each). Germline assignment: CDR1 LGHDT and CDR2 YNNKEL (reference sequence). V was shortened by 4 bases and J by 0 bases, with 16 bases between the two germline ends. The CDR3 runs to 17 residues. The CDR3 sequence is CASSPTGLHSSYNEQFF. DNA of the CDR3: TGTGCCAGCAGCCCGACAGGACTACATAGCTCCTACAATGAGCAGTTCTTC.

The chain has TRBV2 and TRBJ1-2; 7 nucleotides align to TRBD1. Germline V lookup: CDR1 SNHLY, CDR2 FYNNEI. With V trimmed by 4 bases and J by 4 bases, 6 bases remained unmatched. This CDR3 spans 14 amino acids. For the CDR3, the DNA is TGTGCCAGCAGTGTCAGGGACAGCTCCTATGGCTACACCTTC. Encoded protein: CASSVRDSSYGYTF.

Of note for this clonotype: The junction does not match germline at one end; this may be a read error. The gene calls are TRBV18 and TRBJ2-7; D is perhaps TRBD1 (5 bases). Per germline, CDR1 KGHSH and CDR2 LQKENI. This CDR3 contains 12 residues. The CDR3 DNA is TGCGCCAACTCACCAGGTCAGGGCGAGCAGTACTTC. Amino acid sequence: CANSPGQGEQYF.

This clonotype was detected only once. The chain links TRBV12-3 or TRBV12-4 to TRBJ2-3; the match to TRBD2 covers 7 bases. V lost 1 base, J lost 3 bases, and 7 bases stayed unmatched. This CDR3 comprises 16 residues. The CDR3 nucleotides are TGTGCCAGCAGTTTAGGGTCCAGCGGGAAAACAGATACGCAGTATTTT. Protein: CASSLGSSGKTDTQYF.

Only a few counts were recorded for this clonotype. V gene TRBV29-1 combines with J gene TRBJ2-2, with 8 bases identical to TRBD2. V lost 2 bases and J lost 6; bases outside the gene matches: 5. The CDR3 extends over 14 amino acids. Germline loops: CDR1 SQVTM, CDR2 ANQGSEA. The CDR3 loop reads CSVESGSWAGELFF. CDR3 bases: TGCAGCGTTGAAAGCGGGAGTTGGGCCGGGGAGCTGTTTTTT.

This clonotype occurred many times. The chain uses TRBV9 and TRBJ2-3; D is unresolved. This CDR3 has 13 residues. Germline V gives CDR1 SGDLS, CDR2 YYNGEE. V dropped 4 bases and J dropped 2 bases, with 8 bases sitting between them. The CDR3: CASSFRITDTQYF. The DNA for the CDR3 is TGTGCCAGCAGCTTCCGGATCACAGATACGCAGTATTTT.

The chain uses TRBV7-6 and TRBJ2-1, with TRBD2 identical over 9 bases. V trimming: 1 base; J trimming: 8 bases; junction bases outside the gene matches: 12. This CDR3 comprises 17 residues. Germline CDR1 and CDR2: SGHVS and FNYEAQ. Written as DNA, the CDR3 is TGTGCCAGCAGCTTAGTGATAGGCGGGAGGGCCCTGGATGAGCAGTTCTTC. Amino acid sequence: CASSLVIGGRALDEQFF.

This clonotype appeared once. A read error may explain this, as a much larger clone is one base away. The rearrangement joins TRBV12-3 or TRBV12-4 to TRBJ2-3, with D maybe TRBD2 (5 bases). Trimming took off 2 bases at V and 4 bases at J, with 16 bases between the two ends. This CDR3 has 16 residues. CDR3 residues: CASSLRVVGAADTQYF. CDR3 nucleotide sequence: TGTGCCAGCAGTTTACGAGTAGTGGGAGCGGCAGATACGCAGTATTTT.